This entry concerns a single T cell receptor beta chain. As handled by the study authors: Amplification from reference gene primers served as the basis for estimated nucleated cell counts. The protocol was immunoSEQ multiplex PCR, while the TCRdb copy is restricted to in-frame clones and leaves out a portion. Clone size and the V and J calls come from that table; the DNA yielded D and trimming. The sample holds over 200,000 clones; approximately 90% are singletons and the top ten take about 2.5%. This record belongs to a study of blood T cell repertoires in COVID-19. Study-level information: Donors in the United States, Italy and Spain gave samples during acute or convalescent COVID-19.

The junction had 4 bases not matched to a gene; V was cut back by 2 bases and J by 2 bases. From germline, CDR1 is LGHNA and CDR2 YNFKEQ. This CDR3 region has 15 residues. The source material was peripheral blood. This receptor was obtained from a man under 40 with COVID-19, enrolled during active disease. This rearrangement joins TRBV4-2 to TRBJ1-2; 8 positions match TRBD1. The CDR3 DNA is TGTGCCAGCAGCCAAAAACAGGGGGACAACTATGGCTACACCTTC. Its translation is CASSQKQGDNYGYTF.